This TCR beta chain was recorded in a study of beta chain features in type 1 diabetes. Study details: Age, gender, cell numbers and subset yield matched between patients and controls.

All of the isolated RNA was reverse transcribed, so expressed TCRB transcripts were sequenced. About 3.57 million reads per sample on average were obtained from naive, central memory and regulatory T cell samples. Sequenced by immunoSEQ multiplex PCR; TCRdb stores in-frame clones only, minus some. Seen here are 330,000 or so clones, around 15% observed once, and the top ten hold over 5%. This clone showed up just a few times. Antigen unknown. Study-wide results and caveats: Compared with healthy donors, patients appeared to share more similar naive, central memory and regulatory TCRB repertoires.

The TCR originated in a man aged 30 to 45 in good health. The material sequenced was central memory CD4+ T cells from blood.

The CDR3 bases are TGTGCCAGCAGCCCTCCAGATACGCAGTATTTT. It codes for CASSPPDTQYF. This chain links TRBV27 with TRBJ2-3; D unresolved. From germline, CDR1 is MNHEY and CDR2 SMNVEV (reference sequence). The CDR3 covers 11 residues. Trimming took 6 bases from V and 4 from J, leaving 5 bases between them.